These T cell receptor beta chains were read from a single sample in a study of graft-versus-host responses after intestinal transplantation. The data were produced by immunoSEQ multiplex PCR, yet TCRdb's version contains in-frame clones alone and is incomplete. The sample consists of some 100,000 clones, approximately 92% of them appearing once. Their recognized antigens are unknown. Sequences were derived from unstimulated CD8+ T cells sorted from spleen or lymph node cells, sampled before transplant. These receptors were taken from a human donor who was the organ donor for an intestinal transplant. Each CDR3 is given with its conserved first and last residue. The D gene is left open where the match is weak. Size values are once, few and many counts, or a class for expanded clones, and some rows have none.

V gene,D gene,CDR3 length,J gene,clone size,CDR3 DNA,CDR3 protein
TRBV7-2,-,15,TRBJ2-5,once,TGTGCCAGCAGCTTAGGATCCCAATACGGAGAGACCCAGTACTTC,CASSLGSQYGETQYF
TRBV9,-,16,TRBJ2-3,-,TGTGCCAGCAGCGTAGTCGGTAGCGGCGTCACAGATACGCAGTATTTT,CASSVVGSGVTDTQYF
TRBV23-1,TRBD1,16,TRBJ1-5,-,TGCGCCAGCAGTCGATCTCGACAGGGTCACCGTCAGCCCCAGCATTTT,CASSRSRQGHRQPQHF
TRBV27,-,12,TRBJ1-1,-,TGTGCCAGCAGTTCCCAGGGGTTGGAAGCTTTCTTT,CASSSQGLEAFF
TRBV6-5,-,13,TRBJ2-1,-,TGTGCCAGCACCCCCAGGTGGGGCTCTCGAAAGTTCTTC,CASTPRWGSRKFF
TRBV19,-,14,TRBJ2-1,-,TGTGCCAGTCGAACCGGAGGTTCCTACAATGAGCAGTTCTTC,CASRTGGSYNEQFF
TRBV11-2,TRBD1,13,TRBJ2-7,-,TGTGCCAGCAGGGGGACAGCGTCCTACGAGCAGTACTTC,CASRGTASYEQYF
TRBV5-5,-,15,TRBJ2-1,-,TGTGCCAGTGAAGACAGATTAATCCCTTACAATGAGCAGTTCTTC,CASEDRLIPYNEQFF
TRBV20-1,-,11,TRBJ2-2,-,TGCAGTGCTAGAGCGGGTACGGAGCTGTTTTTT,CSARAGTELFF
TRBV5-1,-,15,TRBJ1-2,-,TGCGCCAGCAGATCCTCTTCCGGGACACTCTCTGGCTACACCTTC,CASRSSSGTLSGYTF
TRBV4-1,-,14,TRBJ2-7,-,TGCGCCAGCAGCCCCGAGTGGGGGGCCTACGAGCAGTACTTC,CASSPEWGAYEQYF
TRBV27,-,13,TRBJ2-1,-,TGTGCCGCAGAGGGGGGGGCAGAGTTTGAGCAGTTCTTC,CAAEGGAEFEQFF
TRBV18,-,13,TRBJ1-2,-,TGTGCCAGCTCACCCAAGGACAGATATGGCTACACCTTC,CASSPKDRYGYTF
TRBV5-5,-,17,TRBJ1-3,-,TGTGCCAGCAGTCCTAACGCCCCGACTACTTCTGGAAACACCATATATTTT,CASSPNAPTTSGNTIYF
TRBV19,-,13,TRBJ2-7,-,TGTGCCAGTAGTTCGGGACTCGATTACGAGCAGTACTTC,CASSSGLDYEQYF
TRBV7-7,TRBD2,18,TRBJ2-2,-,TGTGCTAGCAGCCGACTAGCGGGAGGTACCGCGAACACCGGGGAGCTGTTTTTT,CASSRLAGGTANTGELFF
TRBV27,-,15,TRBJ2-7,-,TGTGCCAGCAGTTGGGGCTATCTTACCTCCTACGAGCAGTACTTC,CASSWGYLTSYEQYF
TRBV7-9,-,13,TRBJ1-1,-,TGTGCCAGCAGCTACCCTCGGGGGAATGAAGCTTTCTTT,CASSYPRGNEAFF
TRBV7-3,TRBD2,13,TRBJ2-1,-,TGTGCCAGCAGCCGGGAGGGCTACAATGAGCAGTTCTTC,CASSREGYNEQFF
TRBV28,-,14,TRBJ2-5,once,TGTGCCAGCAGATTAGGGGCTTTGGAAGAGACCCAGTACTTC,CASRLGALEETQYF
TRBV9,TRBD2,15,TRBJ2-5,-,TGTGCCAGCAGCACTCTAGCGGGGGGGTTAGAGACCCAGTACTTC,CASSTLAGGLETQYF
TRBV5-1,TRBD1,19,TRBJ2-7,once,TGCGCCAGCAGCCCCGGGACAGGGGGCGGAAGGGCTGAGTCCTACGAGCAGTACTTC,CASSPGTGGGRAESYEQYF
TRBV15,-,14,TRBJ2-7,-,TGTGCCACCAGCAACCGGGACAATCCTTACGAGCAGTACTTC,CATSNRDNPYEQYF
TRBV4-1,-,12,TRBJ2-1,-,TGCGCCAGCAGCCAAGGGGCCTCAGGACAGTTCTTC,CASSQGASGQFF
TRBV19,TRBD1,14,TRBJ1-1,-,TGTGCCAGTAGTCTCGGGACAGGGAACACTGAAGCTTTCTTT,CASSLGTGNTEAFF
TRBV18,-,15,TRBJ1-1,once,TGTGCCAGCTCACCACATTTTATGCTCCCGGAGAGAGCTTTCTTT,CASSPHFMLPERAFF
TRBV28,-,15,TRBJ2-3,-,TGTGCCAGCAGGCAATACCGGGAAGTTAGAGATACGCAGTATTTT,CASRQYREVRDTQYF
TRBV7-9,-,15,TRBJ2-5,-,TGTGCCAGCAGCTCCGACGGCAGGGCAAGCGTAGTCCAGTACTTC,CASSSDGRASVVQYF